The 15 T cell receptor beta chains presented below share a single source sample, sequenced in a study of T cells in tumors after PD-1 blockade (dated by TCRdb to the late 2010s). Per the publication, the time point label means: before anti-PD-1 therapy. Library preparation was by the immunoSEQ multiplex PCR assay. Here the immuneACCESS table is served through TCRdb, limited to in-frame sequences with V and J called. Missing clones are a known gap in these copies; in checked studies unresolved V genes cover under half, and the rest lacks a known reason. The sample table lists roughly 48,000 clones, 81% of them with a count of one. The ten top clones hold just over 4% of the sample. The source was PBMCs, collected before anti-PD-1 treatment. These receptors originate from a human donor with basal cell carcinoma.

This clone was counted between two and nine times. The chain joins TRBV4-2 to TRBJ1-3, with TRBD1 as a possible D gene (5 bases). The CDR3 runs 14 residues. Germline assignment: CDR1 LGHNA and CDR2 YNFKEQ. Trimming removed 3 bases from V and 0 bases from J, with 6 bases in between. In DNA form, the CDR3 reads TGTGCCAGCAGCCAGACAGACTCTGGAAACACCATATATTTT. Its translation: CASSQTDSGNTIYF.

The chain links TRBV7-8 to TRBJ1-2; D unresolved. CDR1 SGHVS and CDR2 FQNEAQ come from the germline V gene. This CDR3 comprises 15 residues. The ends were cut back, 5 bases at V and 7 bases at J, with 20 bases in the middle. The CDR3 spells CASSLSMATFGGYTF. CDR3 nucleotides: TGTGCCAGCAGCCTCAGTATGGCCACTTTCGGTGGCTACACCTTC.

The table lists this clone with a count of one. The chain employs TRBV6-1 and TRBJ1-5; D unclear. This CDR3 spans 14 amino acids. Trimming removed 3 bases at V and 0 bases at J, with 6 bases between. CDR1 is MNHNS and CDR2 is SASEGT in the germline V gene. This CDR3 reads CASSEGYSNQPQHF. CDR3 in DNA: TGTGCCAGCAGTGAGGGATATAGCAATCAGCCCCAGCATTTT.

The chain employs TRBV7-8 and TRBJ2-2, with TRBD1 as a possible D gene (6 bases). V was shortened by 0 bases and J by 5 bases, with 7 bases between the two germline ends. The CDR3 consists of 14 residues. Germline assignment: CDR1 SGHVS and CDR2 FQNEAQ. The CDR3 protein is CASSLARGTGELFF. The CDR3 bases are TGTGCCAGCAGCTTAGCGAGGGGGACCGGGGAGCTGTTTTTT.

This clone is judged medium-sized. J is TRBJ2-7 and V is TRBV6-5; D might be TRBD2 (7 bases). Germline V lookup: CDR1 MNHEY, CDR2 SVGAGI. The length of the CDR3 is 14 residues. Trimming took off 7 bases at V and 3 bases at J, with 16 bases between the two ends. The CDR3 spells CASMERGGGYEQYF. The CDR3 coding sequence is TGTGCCAGCATGGAGAGGGGGGGAGGCTACGAGCAGTACTTC.

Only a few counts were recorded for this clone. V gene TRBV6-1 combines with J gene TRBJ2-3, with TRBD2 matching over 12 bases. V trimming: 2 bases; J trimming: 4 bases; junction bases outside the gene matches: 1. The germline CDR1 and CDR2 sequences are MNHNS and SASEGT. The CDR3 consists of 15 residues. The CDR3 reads CASSELAGGPDTQYF. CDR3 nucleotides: TGTGCCAGCAGTGAACTAGCGGGGGGGCCAGATACGCAGTATTTT.

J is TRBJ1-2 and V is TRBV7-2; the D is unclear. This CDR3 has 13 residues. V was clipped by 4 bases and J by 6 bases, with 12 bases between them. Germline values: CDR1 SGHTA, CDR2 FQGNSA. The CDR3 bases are TGTGCCAGCAGCTACGACACTTACCATGGCTACACCTTC. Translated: CASSYDTYHGYTF.

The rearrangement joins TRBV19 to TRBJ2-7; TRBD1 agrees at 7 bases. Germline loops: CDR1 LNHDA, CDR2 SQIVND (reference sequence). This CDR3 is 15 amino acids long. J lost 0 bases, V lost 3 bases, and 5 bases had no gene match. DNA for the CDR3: TGTGCCAGTAGTATCCGAGGGGGCCTCTCCTACGAGCAGTACTTC. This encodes CASSIRGGLSYEQYF. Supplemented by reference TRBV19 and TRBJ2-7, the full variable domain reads DGGITQSPKYLFRKEGQNVTLSCEQNLNHDAMYWYRQDPGQGLRLIYYSQIVNDFQKGDIAEGYSVSREKKESFPLTVTSAQKNPTAFYLCASSIRGGLSYEQYFGPGTRLTVT.

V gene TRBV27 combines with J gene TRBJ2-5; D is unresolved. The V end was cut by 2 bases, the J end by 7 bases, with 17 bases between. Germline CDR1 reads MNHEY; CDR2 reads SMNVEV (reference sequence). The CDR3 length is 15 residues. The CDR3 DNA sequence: TGTGCCAGCAGTTTAATGTTAGGAGATGGGGTGACCCAGTACTTC. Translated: CASSLMLGDGVTQYF.

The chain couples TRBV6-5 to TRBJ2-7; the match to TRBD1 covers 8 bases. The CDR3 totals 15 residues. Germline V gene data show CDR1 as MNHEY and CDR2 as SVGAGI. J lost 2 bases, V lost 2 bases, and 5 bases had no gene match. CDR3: CASSYGGTGPYEQYF. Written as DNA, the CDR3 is TGTGCCAGCAGTTACGGGGGGACAGGCCCCTACGAGCAGTACTTC.

The CDR3 DNA is TGTGCCAGCAGCCACCCGGCGGGACTATTAAATGAGCAGTTCTTC. The encoded protein is CASSHPAGLLNEQFF. This chain connects TRBV14 to TRBJ2-1; 7 bases agree with TRBD2. Germline V CDR1 and CDR2: SGHDN, FVKESK. CDR3 length equals 15 residues. The V segment lost 3 bases and the J segment 7 bases; nucleotides outside the gene matches: 9.

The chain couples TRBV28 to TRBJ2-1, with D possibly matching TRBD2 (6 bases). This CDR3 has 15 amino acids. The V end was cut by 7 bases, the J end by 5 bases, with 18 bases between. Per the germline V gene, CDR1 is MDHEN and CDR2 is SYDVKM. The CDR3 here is CASTPRRRGDNEQFF. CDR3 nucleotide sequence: TGTGCCAGCACCCCGAGAAGGCGGGGCGACAATGAGCAGTTCTTC.

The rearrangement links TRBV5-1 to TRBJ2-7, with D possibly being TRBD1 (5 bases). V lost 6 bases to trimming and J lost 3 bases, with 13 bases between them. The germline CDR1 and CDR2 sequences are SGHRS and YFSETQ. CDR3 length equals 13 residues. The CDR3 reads CASKKGANYEQYF. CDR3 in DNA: TGCGCCAGCAAAAAAGGGGCGAACTACGAGCAGTACTTC.

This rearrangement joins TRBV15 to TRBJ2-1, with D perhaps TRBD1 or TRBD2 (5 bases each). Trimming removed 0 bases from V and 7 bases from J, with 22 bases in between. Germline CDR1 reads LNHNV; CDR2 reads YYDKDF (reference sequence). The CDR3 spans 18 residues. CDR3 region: CATSRDFPPGRPHNEQFF. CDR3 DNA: TGTGCCACCAGCAGAGATTTTCCACCGGGACGTCCTCATAATGAGCAGTTCTTC.

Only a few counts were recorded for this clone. Here the CDR3 reads CASSPRTGGAYEQYF. Here the CDR3 DNA reads TGTGCCAGCAGCCCACGGACAGGGGGCGCCTACGAGCAGTACTTC. The chain links TRBV7-9 to TRBJ2-7; 11 nucleotides line up with TRBD1. V shed 5 bases, J shed 2 bases, and the junction held 5 bases outside the gene matches. The germline V gene encodes CDR1 SEHNR and CDR2 FQNEAQ (reference sequence). The CDR3 is 15 amino acids. Looking up the rest from reference TRBV7-9 and TRBJ2-7 gives the full variable domain: DTGVSQNPRHKITKRGQNVTFRCDPISEHNRLYWYRQTLGQGPEFLTYFQNEAQLEKSRLLSDRFSAERPKGSFSTLEIQRTEQGDSAMYLCASSPRTGGAYEQYFGPGTRLTVT.